This T cell receptor (beta chain) stems from a study of molecular identifiers for immune sequencing clone quantification. TCR libraries were built in bulk with a published protocol and specific TCR primers. TCRdb re-called the PCR reads through MiXCR, storing one row per CDR3 protein. The sample yields 85,000 to 120,000 distinct CDR3 sequences, 30% to 45% seen once. The source of this sequence is a human donor in good health. Some libraries in this study had Jurkat cell RNA spiked in. Source material: naive CD8+ T cells from blood, with Jurkat cell RNA spiked in. Subset defined: FACS-sorted CD8+CD4-CCR7+CD45RA+ naive T cells.

The DNA for the CDR3 is TGTGCCAGCAGGGGGACCGCCGAGATGAACACTGAAGCTTTCTTT. It specifies CASRGTAEMNTEAFF. The J gene is TRBJ1-1, the V gene TRBV28, with D possibly matching TRBD1 (5 bases). The CDR3 covers 15 residues. The V gene's germline CDR1 is MDHEN and CDR2 SYDVKM. Trimming removed 6 bases at V and 0 bases at J, with 14 bases between. The full variable domain, its missing parts supplied by reference TRBV28 and TRBJ1-1, is DVKVTQSSRYLVKRTGEKVFLECVQDMDHENMFWYRQDPGLGLRLIYFSYDVKMKEKGDIPEGYSVSREKKERFSLILESASTNQTSMYLCASRGTAEMNTEAFFGQGTRLTVV.